The present entry profiles one T cell receptor beta chain with its context. Germline assignment: CDR1 KGHSH and CDR2 LQKENI. CDR3 length equals 15 residues. The V and J ends lost 2 bases and 5 bases respectively, with 16 bases between them. The data originate from a study of blood T cell repertoires in COVID-19. At the level of the study: PBMCs, B-cell-depleted T cells, or T cells provided the cDNA or gDNA that made up the material.

The protocol was immunoSEQ multiplex PCR, while the TCRdb copy is restricted to in-frame clones and leaves out a portion. Of some 190,000 clones listed, approximately 85% were seen once; the top ten hold 4.5% to 5%. This clonotype was sampled from a woman of 80 years or more with acute or convalescent COVID-19. The chain joins TRBV18 to TRBJ2-7, with D perhaps TRBD1 (6 bases). Sequencing was performed on peripheral blood. Here the CDR3 reads CASSPIRGIWDEQYF. The CDR3 DNA is TGTGCCAGCTCACCAATCAGGGGAATATGGGACGAGCAGTACTTC.